In its sample, the clone carrying this T cell receptor (beta chain) was seen many times. This entry is derived from a study of blood T cells in healthy people across ages. Deletions cut 7 bases from V and 0 bases from J, with 16 bases between. The length of the CDR3 is 16 residues. Combining a sample-barcoded 5' primer with a J-beta primer mix, a second PCR ran for roughly 7 to 12 cycles. MiXCR, applied by TCRdb to the 5' RACE reads, yields one record per CDR3 protein. Of 750,000 to 950,000 distinct CDR3 sequences listed, about 28% are singletons. This sample also appeared in a second study, on T cells of mothers and their children.

Specimen: blood. This chain connects TRBV12-3 or TRBV12-4 to TRBJ2-4, with TRBD1 as a possible D gene (6 bases). This TCR derives from a middle-aged woman in good health. The CDR3 reads CASTFMTGVAKNIQYF. The CDR3 nucleotides are TGTGCCAGCACTTTTATGACAGGAGTAGCCAAAAACATTCAGTACTTC.